One T cell receptor (beta chain) is described in this entry. The data originate from a study of blood T cell repertoires in COVID-19. Study overall: The United States, Italy and Spain supplied acute and convalescent COVID-19 samples. The cDNA or gDNA used as material had been derived from T cells, B-cell-depleted T cells, or PBMCs.

CDR1 MNHEY and CDR2 SVGEGT come from the germline V gene. The CDR3 is made up of 14 amino acids. V was pared by 2 bases and J by 8 bases, with 2 bases of the junction left unmatched. Original analysis: Reference gene primer amplification gave estimated nucleated cell counts. The protocol was immunoSEQ multiplex PCR, while the TCRdb copy is restricted to in-frame clones and leaves out a portion. Clone size and the V and J calls come from that table; the DNA yielded D and trimming. The data contain 250,000 to 300,000 clones, around 88% of them seen just once; the ten biggest clones take up about 12%. The rearrangement joins TRBV6-2 or TRBV6-3 to TRBJ1-6, with 8 nucleotides matching TRBD1. The TCR originated in a woman between 70 and 85 years old with COVID-19, enrolled during active disease. Specimen: peripheral blood. The CDR3 is CASSYDRGYSPLHF. In nucleotides, the CDR3 is TGTGCCAGCAGTTACGACAGGGGATATTCACCCCTCCACTTT.